A selection of T cell receptor beta chains follows, all from one sample in a study of human T cells and chemical hapten exposure. TCRdb independently ran MiXCR on the 5' RACE reads; one entry per CDR3 protein. The profile shows 110,000 or so distinct CDR3 sequences, more than 15% of them singletons. All receptors come from a human donor in good health. The CDR3 runs from the conserved cysteine through the conserved F or W. The D gene is left open where the match is weak. Some rows have no size entry. The others give once, few or many, or a class for an expanded clone.

D gene	clone size	V gene	J gene	CDR3 protein	CDR3 DNA
TRBD2	few	TRBV20-1	TRBJ2-3	CSARELAGATDTQYF	TGCAGTGCTAGAGAGCTAGCGGGAGCCACAGATACGCAGTATTTT
TRBD2	.	TRBV9	TRBJ2-3	CASSVSAGVGPDTQYF	TGTGCCAGCAGCGTATCTGCGGGAGTGGGACCAGATACGCAGTATTTT
.	.	TRBV5-1	TRBJ2-3	CASSPDSSSTDTQYF	TGCGCCAGCAGCCCCGACAGCTCTAGCACAGATACGCAGTATTTT
TRBD1	.	TRBV15	TRBJ1-5	CATSRGNRQGTVQPQHF	TGTGCCACCAGCAGAGGGAACCGACAGGGGACTGTTCAGCCCCAGCATTTT
.	.	TRBV10-2	TRBJ1-5	CATLPGIGQPQHF	TGCGCCACCCTCCCGGGGATAGGTCAGCCCCAGCATTTT
.	.	TRBV6-2/TRBV6-3	TRBJ2-3	CASRVGDPANTQYF	TGTGCCAGCAGAGTTGGGGACCCCGCGAATACGCAGTATTTT
TRBD1	.	TRBV7-9	TRBJ1-1	CASSRRQGPEAFF	TGTGCCAGCAGCCGCCGACAGGGCCCTGAAGCTTTCTTT
.	few	TRBV5-1	TRBJ2-5	CASSLVTPEGETQYF	TGCGCCAGCAGCTTGGTAACCCCGGAGGGGGAGACCCAGTACTTC
.	few	TRBV28	TRBJ1-1	CASTLPQGKNTEAFF	TGTGCCAGCACTTTGCCCCAGGGCAAGAACACTGAAGCTTTCTTT
TRBD2	.	TRBV27	TRBJ2-5	CASSLSGTSGRKTQYF	TGTGCCAGCAGTTTATCGGGGACTAGCGGGAGAAAGACCCAGTACTTC
.	few	TRBV2	TRBJ2-5	CASSRRTGQETQYF	TGTGCCAGCAGCCGCAGGACGGGCCAAGAGACCCAGTACTTC
TRBD2	few	TRBV6-4	TRBJ2-1	CASSGGLAGTGSEQFF	TGTGCCAGCAGTGGGGGACTAGCGGGAACTGGTAGTGAGCAGTTCTTC
.	.	TRBV5-1	TRBJ2-1	CASSFDGMAPYNEQFF	TGCGCCAGCAGCTTTGATGGGATGGCCCCCTACAATGAGCAGTTCTTC
.	few	TRBV12-3/TRBV12-4	TRBJ1-2	CASSSQGWDGYTF	TGTGCCAGCAGTTCTCAGGGATGGGATGGCTACACCTTC
.	few	TRBV14	TRBJ1-1	CASSQDNLKGAFF	TGTGCCAGCAGCCAAGACAATCTTAAGGGGGCTTTCTTT
.	.	TRBV28	TRBJ2-1	CASSSRWVEQFF	TGTGCCAGCAGTTCACGGTGGGTTGAGCAGTTCTTC
.	.	TRBV27	TRBJ2-2	CASTRSPVGGDTGELFF	TGTGCCAGCACCAGAAGCCCGGTAGGGGGAGACACCGGGGAGCTGTTTTTT